The 10 T cell receptor beta chains given below trace back to one sample, sequenced in a study of molecular identifiers for immune sequencing clone quantification. TCRdb processed the PCR reads anew with MiXCR; each CDR3 protein has one entry. The sample lists 250,000 to 350,000 distinct CDR3 sequences, over 20% occurring once. Sample: naive CD8+ T cells from blood, with Jurkat cell RNA spiked in. Documented subset: FACS-sorted CD8+CD4-CCR7+CD45RA+ naive T cells. The receptors stem from a human donor in good health. Some libraries in this study had Jurkat cell RNA spiked in.

This clonotype was detected a few times. This chain joins TRBV19 and TRBJ1-5, with 11 bases aligning to TRBD1. Germline CDR1 is LNHDA and CDR2 is SQIVND (reference sequence). The V and J ends lost 4 bases and 5 bases, in that order; junction bases with no gene match: 4. The CDR3 consists of 15 residues. CDR3 region: CASSRTGGTYQPQHF. DNA for the CDR3: TGTGCCAGTAGTAGGACAGGGGGCACCTATCAGCCCCAGCATTTT.

This chain uses TRBV4-3 with TRBJ2-3; no definite D call. CDR1 is LGHNA and CDR2 is YSLEER in the germline V gene. The CDR3 is made up of 19 amino acids. Deletions cut 4 bases from V and 2 bases from J, with 25 bases between. In DNA form, the CDR3 reads TGCGCCAGCAGCCCCCTCAACCTGAGAGGACCCCTACTCACAGATACGCAGTATTTT. Residues: CASSPLNLRGPLLTDTQYF.

This clonotype has at least ten counts. The chain joins TRBV29-1 to TRBJ2-7; perhaps TRBD1 as D (6 bases). Germline V lookup: CDR1 SQVTM, CDR2 ANQGSEA. The CDR3 spans 14 residues. Trimming pared 6 bases from V and 4 bases from J, leaving 19 bases between. The CDR3 nucleotides read TGCAGCGTACCCCCGGGACAAGGATTTTACGAGCAGTACTTC. As protein: CSVPPGQGFYEQYF.

A few counts support this clonotype. This may stem from a read error, because a much larger clone lies one nucleotide away. The chain combines TRBV19 with TRBJ1-4; D is unclear. CDR1 is LNHDA and CDR2 is SQIVND in the germline V gene (reference sequence). This CDR3 comprises 17 residues. The DNA of the CDR3 is TGTGCCAGTAGTATAGATTCGGCGGGATCAACTAATGAAAAACTGGTTTTT. Translating it yields CASSIDSAGSTNEKLVF.

This chain connects TRBV7-9 to TRBJ2-3, with 11 bases identical to TRBD2. The germline CDR1 and CDR2 sequences are SEHNR and FQNEAQ (reference sequence). The CDR3 is 17 amino acids. V trimming: 5 bases; J trimming: 2 bases; junction bases outside the gene matches: 9. The CDR3 coding sequence is TGTGCCAGCAGCCTATTGGGACTAGCGGACGACACAGATACGCAGTATTTT. Its protein is CASSLLGLADDTDTQYF.

This clonotype was detected many times. This sequence joins TRBV20-1 and TRBJ2-7; 14 positions match TRBD2. The CDR3 totals 17 residues. Germline CDR1 is DFQATT and CDR2 is SNEGSKA (reference sequence). Losses at the gene ends were 0 bases for V and 1 base for J; bases not matched to a gene: 5. The CDR3, as DNA: TGCAGTGCTAGAGACCTCGGACTAGCGGGAGGTTCCTACGAGCAGTACTTC. This codes for CSARDLGLAGGSYEQYF.

This clonotype occurred a few times. The rearrangement joins TRBV6-2 or TRBV6-3 to TRBJ1-1; D is undetermined. Trimming removed 4 bases from V and 6 bases from J, with 15 bases in between. This CDR3 region has 14 residues. The germline V gene encodes CDR1 MNHEY and CDR2 SVGEGT. The CDR3 is CASSCRIAIPEAFF. The CDR3 nucleotides are TGTGCCAGCAGTTGCAGGATTGCAATACCTGAAGCTTTCTTT.

This clonotype occurred a few times. The CDR3 DNA reads TGTGCCTGGAGTGCCGGACAGGGCGGTAACTATGGCTACACCTTC. It codes for CAWSAGQGGNYGYTF. This rearrangement joins TRBV30 to TRBJ1-2, with 8 bases lining up with TRBD1. The CDR3 has 15 amino acids. CDR1 is GTSNPN and CDR2 is SVGIG in the germline V gene (reference sequence). Trimming took 1 base from V and 1 from J; bases not matched to a gene: 5. The full variable domain, rest sourced from reference TRBV30 and TRBJ1-2, is SQTIHQWPATLVQPVGSPLSLECTVEGTSNPNLYWYRQAAGRGLQLLFYSVGIGQISSEVPQNLSASRPQDRQFILSSKKLLLSDSGFYLCAWSAGQGGNYGYTFGSGTRLTVV.

The chain couples TRBV4-3 to TRBJ2-2; 9 positions agree with TRBD2. Looked up from germline, CDR1 is LGHNA and CDR2 is YSLEER. The CDR3 is 18 amino acids. The ends lost 3 bases at V and 4 bases at J; junction bases unmatched: 12. DNA for the CDR3: TGCGCCAGCAGCCAGGTGGCTAGGACTAGCGCTCGCACCGGGGAGCTGTTTTTT. The encoded protein is CASSQVARTSARTGELFF.

The J gene is TRBJ2-3, the V gene TRBV6-5, with D possibly TRBD2 on 5 matching bases. Trimming removed 6 bases from V and 6 bases from J, with 10 bases in between. The CDR3 has 12 amino acids. Per germline, CDR1 MNHEY and CDR2 SVGAGI. CDR3 protein: CASRSPGDTQYF. CDR3 bases: TGTGCCAGCAGATCCCCGGGGGATACGCAGTATTTT.